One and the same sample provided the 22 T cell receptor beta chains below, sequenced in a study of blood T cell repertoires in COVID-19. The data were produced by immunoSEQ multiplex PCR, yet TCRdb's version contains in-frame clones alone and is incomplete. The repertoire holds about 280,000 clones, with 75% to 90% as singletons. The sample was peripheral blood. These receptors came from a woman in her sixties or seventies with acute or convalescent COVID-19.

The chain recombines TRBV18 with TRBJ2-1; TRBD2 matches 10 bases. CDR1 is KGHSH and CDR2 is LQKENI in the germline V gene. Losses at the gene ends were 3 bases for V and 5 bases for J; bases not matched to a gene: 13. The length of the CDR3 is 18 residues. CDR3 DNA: TGTGCCAGCTCACCGATTCGCAGCGGGGGGGCCATGAACAATGAGCAGTTCTTC. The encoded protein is CASSPIRSGGAMNNEQFF.

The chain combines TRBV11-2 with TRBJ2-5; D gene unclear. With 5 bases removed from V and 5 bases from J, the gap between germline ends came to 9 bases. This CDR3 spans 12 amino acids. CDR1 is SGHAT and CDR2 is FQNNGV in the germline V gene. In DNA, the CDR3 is TGTGCCAGCAGCGGTAACTGGGAGACCCAGTACTTC. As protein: CASSGNWETQYF.

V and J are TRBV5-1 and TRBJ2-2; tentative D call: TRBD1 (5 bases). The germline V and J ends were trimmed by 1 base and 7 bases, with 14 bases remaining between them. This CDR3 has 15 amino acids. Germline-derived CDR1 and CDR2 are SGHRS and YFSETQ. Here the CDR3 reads CASSLFRESSGELFF. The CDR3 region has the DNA TGCGCCAGCAGCTTGTTCAGGGAATCTAGCGGGGAGCTGTTTTTT.

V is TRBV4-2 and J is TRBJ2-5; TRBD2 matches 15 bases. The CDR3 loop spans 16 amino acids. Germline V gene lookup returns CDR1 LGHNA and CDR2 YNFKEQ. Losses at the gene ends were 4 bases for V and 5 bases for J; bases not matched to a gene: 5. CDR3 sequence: CASSLGLAGGEETQYF. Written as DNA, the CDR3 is TGTGCCAGCAGCCTTGGACTAGCGGGGGGGGAGGAGACCCAGTACTTC.

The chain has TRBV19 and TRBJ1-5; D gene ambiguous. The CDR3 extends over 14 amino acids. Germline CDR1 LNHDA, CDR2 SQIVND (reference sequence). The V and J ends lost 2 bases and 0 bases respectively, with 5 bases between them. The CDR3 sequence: CASSIPGSNQPQHF. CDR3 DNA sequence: TGTGCCAGTAGTATACCGGGTAGCAATCAGCCCCAGCATTTT.

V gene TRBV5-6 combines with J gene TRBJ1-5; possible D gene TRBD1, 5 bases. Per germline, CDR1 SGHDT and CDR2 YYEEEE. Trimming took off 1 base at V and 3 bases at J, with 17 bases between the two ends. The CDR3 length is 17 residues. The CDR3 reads CASSLLGRGHVNQPQHF. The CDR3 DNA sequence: TGTGCCAGCAGCTTGCTTGGTCGTGGACACGTCAATCAGCCCCAGCATTTT.

The CDR3 DNA reads as TGTGCCAGCAGTCTCGGAGGGGCATCCGTGTACAATGAGCAGTTCTTC. Its protein product is CASSLGGASVYNEQFF. The chain couples TRBV5-4 to TRBJ2-1; D possibly corresponds to TRBD2 (6 bases). The CDR3 has 16 residues. Germline CDR1 SGHNT, CDR2 YYREEE (reference sequence). V was cut by 5 bases and J by 4 bases, with 19 bases left in between.

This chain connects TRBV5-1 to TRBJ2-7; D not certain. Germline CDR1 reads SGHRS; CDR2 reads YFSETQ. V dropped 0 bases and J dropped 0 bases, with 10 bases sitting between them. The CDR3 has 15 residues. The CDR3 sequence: CASSLASGSSYEQYF. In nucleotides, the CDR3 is TGCGCCAGCAGCTTGGCCTCCGGGTCCTCCTACGAGCAGTACTTC. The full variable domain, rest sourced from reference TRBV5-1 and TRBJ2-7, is KAGVTQTPRYLIKTRGQQVTLSCSPISGHRSVSWYQQTPGQGLQFLFEYFSETQRNKGNFPGRFSGRQFSNSRSEMNVSTLELGDSALYLCASSLASGSSYEQYFGPGTRLTVT.

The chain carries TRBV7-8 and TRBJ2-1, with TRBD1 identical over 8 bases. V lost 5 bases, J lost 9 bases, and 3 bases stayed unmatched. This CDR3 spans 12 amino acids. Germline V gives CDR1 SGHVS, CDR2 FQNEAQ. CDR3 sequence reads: CASSPGGSEQFF. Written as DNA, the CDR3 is TGTGCCAGCAGCCCAGGGGGCAGTGAGCAGTTCTTC.

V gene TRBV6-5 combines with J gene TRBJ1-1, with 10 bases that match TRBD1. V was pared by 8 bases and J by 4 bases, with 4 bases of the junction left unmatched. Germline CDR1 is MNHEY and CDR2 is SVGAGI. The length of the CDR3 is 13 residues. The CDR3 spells CASGWTGGTEAFF. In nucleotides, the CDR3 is TGTGCCAGCGGGTGGACAGGGGGCACTGAAGCTTTCTTT.

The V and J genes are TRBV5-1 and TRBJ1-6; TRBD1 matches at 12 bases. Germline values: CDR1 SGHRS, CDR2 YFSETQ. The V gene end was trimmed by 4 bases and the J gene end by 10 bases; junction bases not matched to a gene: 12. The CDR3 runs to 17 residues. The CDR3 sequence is CASSAGTGGSGASPLHF. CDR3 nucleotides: TGCGCCAGCAGCGCCGGGACAGGGGGCTCGGGAGCATCACCCCTCCACTTT. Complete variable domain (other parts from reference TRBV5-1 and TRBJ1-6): KAGVTQTPRYLIKTRGQQVTLSCSPISGHRSVSWYQQTPGQGLQFLFEYFSETQRNKGNFPGRFSGRQFSNSRSEMNVSTLELGDSALYLCASSAGTGGSGASPLHFGNGTRLTVT.

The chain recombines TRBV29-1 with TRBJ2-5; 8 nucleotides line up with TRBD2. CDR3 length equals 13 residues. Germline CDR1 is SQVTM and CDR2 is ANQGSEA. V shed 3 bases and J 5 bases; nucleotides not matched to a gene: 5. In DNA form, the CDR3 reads TGCAGCGTTGACAAAGCGGGGGTGGAGACCCAGTACTTC. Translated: CSVDKAGVETQYF.

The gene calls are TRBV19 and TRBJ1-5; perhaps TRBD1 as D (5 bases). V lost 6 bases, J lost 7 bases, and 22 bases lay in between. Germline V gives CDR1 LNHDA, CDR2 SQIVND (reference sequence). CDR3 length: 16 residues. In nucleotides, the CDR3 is TGTGCCAGTAGCACCGCGGGGTTAGGGGATCAGCAGCCCCAGCATTTT. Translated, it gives CASSTAGLGDQQPQHF.

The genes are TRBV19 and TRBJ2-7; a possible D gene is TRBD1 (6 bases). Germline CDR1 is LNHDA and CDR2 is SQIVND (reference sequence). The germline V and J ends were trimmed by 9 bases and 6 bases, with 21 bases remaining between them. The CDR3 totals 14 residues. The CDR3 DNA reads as TGTGCCAGCTCCTTTCGCAGGGGAGTGGGCGAGCAGTACTTC. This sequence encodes CASSFRRGVGEQYF.

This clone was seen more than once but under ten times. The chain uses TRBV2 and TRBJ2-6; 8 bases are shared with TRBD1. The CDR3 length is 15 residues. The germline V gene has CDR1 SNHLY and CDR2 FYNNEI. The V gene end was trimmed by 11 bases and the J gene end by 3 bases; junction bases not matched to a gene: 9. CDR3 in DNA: TGTGCCCTAGGGCAGGGGGCGCTTGGGGCCAACGTCCTGACTTTC. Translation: CALGQGALGANVLTF.

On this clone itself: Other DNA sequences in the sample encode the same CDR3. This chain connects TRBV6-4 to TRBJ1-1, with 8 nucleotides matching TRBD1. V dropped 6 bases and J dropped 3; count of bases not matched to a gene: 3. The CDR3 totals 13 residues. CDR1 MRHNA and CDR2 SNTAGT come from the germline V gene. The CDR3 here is CASRRTGYTEAFF. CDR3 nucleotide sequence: TGTGCCAGCAGACGGACAGGGTACACTGAAGCTTTCTTT.

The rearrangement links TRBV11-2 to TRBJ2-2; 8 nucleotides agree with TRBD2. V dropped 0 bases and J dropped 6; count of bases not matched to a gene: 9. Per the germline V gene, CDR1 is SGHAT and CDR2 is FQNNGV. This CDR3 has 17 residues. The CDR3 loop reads CASSLDVPRGASGELFF. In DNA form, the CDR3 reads TGTGCCAGCAGCTTAGACGTTCCGCGGGGGGCCTCCGGGGAGCTGTTTTTT.

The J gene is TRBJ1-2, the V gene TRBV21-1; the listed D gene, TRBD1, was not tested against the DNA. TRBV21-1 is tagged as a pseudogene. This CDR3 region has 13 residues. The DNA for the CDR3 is TGTGCCAGCAGCTCGCGACAGGGAGGCGGCTACACCTTC. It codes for CASSSRQGGGYTF.

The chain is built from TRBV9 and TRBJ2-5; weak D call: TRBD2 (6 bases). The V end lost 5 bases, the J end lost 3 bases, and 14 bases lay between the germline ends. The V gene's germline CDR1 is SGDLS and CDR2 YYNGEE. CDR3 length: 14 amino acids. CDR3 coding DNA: TGTGCCAGCAGTCAAGGGACTCTTAAAGAGACCCAGTACTTC. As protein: CASSQGTLKETQYF.

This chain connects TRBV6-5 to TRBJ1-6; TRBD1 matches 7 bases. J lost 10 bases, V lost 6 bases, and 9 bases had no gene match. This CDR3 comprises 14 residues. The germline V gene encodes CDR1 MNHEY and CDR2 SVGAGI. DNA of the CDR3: TGTGCCAGCAGGACAAATCGGGACAGCTCACCCCTCCACTTT. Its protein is CASRTNRDSSPLHF.

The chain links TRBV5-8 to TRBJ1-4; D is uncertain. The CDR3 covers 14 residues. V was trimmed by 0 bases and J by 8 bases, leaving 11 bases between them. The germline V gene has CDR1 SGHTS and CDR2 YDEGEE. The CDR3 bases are TGTGCCAGCAGCTTGGGTTTGAGCAACGAAAAACTGTTTTTT. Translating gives CASSLGLSNEKLFF. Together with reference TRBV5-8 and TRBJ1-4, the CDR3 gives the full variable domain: EAGVTQSPTHLIKTRGQQATLRCSPISGHTSVYWYQQALGLGLQFLLWYDEGEERNRGNFPPRFSGRQFPNYSSELNVNALELEDSALYLCASSLGLSNEKLFFGSGTQLSVL.

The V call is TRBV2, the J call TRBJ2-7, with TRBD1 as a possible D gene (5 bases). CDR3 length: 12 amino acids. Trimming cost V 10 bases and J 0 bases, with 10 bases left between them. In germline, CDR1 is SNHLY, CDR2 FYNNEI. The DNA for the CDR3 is TGTGCCACCCAAGACAGCTCCTACGAGCAGTACTTC. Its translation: CATQDSSYEQYF.